This T cell receptor beta chain was observed in a study of T-cell memory formation after mild COVID-19. MiXCR, run by TCRdb on the 5' RACE reads, gives a single entry per CDR3 protein. The data show 300,000 or so distinct CDR3 sequences, 15% to 20% seen once. Study observations and caveats: Second-wave clones peaking on day 37 lacked confirmed SARS-CoV-2 specificity.

Concerning this clonotype: Its antigen remains unknown.

This CDR3 region has 17 residues. V was shortened by 2 bases and J by 5 bases, with 20 bases between the two germline ends. CDR1 MNHNS and CDR2 SASEGT come from the germline V gene. This chain joins TRBV6-1 and TRBJ2-3; D is uncertain. This TCR was recovered from a man aged 18 to 29 who had mild COVID-19 (a few samples of this study predate the infection). Cell type and time point are not known. Sequenced material: PBMCs or a T cell subset sorted from them (not recorded which). The CDR3 coding sequence is TGTGCCAGCAGTGAAATAGAGTTGGGCGTTCAGAGAGATACGCAGTATTTT. Its protein is CASSEIELGVQRDTQYF.